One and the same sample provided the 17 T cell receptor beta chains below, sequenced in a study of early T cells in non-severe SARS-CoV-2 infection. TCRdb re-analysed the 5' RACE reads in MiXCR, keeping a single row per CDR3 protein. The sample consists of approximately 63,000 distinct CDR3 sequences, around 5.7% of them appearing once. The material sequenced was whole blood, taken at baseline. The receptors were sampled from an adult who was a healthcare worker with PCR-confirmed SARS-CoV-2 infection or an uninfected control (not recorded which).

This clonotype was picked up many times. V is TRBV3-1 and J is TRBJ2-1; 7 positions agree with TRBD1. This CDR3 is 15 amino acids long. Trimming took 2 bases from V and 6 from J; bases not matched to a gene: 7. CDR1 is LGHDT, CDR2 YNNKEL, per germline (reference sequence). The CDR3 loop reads CASSQLATGSNEQFF. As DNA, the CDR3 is TGTGCCAGCAGCCAACTTGCGACAGGGAGCAATGAGCAGTTCTTC.

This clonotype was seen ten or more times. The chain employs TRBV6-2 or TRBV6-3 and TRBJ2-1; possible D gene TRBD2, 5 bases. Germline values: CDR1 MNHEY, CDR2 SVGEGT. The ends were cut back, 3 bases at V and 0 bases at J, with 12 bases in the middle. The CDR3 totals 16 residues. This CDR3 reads CASSYNGMSSYNEQFF. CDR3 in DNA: TGTGCCAGCAGTTATAACGGGATGAGCTCCTACAATGAGCAGTTCTTC.

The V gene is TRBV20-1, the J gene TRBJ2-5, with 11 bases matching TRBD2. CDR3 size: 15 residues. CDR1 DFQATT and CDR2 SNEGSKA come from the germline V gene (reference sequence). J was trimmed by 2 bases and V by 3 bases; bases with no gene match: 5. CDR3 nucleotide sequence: TGCAGTGCTAGCGCCGGGACTAGCGGACAAGAGACCCAGTACTTC. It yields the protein CSASAGTSGQETQYF.

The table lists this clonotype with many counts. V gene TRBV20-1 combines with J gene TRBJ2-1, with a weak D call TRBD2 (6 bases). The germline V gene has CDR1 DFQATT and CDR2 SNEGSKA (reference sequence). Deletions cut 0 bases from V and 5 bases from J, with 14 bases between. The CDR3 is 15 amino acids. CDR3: CSARDWREDNNEQFF. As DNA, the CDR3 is TGCAGTGCTAGAGATTGGAGGGAGGACAACAATGAGCAGTTCTTC.

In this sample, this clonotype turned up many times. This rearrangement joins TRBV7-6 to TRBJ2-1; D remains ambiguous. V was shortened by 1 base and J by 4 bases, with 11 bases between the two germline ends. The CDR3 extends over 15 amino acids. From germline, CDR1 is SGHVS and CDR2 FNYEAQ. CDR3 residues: CASSLEQKHYNEQFF. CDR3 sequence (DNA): TGTGCCAGCAGCTTAGAACAGAAACATTACAATGAGCAGTTCTTC.

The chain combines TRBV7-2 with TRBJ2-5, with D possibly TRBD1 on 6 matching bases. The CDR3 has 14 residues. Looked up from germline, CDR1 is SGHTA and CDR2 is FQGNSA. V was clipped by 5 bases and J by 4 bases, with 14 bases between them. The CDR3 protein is CASSGQHEIETQYF. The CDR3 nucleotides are TGTGCCAGCAGCGGACAGCACGAGATAGAGACCCAGTACTTC. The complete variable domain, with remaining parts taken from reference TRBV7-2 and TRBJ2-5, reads GAGVSQSPSNKVTEKGKDVELRCDPISGHTALYWYRQSLGQGLEFLIYFQGNSAPDKSGLPSDRFSAERTGGSVSTLTIQRTQQEDSAVYLCASSGQHEIETQYFGPGTRLLVL.

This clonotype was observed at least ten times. The CDR3 DNA reads as TGTGCCAGCATCGGAGGGGGCGAAGGAAATCAGCCCCAGCATTTT. This translates into CASIGGGEGNQPQHF. This chain connects TRBV28 to TRBJ1-5, with 7 bases lining up with TRBD1. The CDR3 extends over 15 amino acids. With 7 bases clipped from V and 4 bases from J, the junction kept 10 bases outside the gene matches. Germline V lookup: CDR1 MDHEN, CDR2 SYDVKM.

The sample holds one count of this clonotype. The CDR3 region has the DNA TGTGCCAGCAGCTTAGTGGGGCGGGGGCAGTTCTTC. This sequence encodes CASSLVGRGQFF. The genes are TRBV11-2 and TRBJ2-1, with D possibly TRBD2 on 6 matching bases. V was trimmed by 1 base and J by 12 bases, leaving 10 bases between them. Germline loops: CDR1 SGHAT, CDR2 FQNNGV. The CDR3 extends over 12 amino acids.

The CDR3 region is CASSVAWGSGRVNEQFF. The CDR3 DNA reads TGTGCCAGCAGCGTAGCCTGGGGTAGCGGGAGGGTGAATGAGCAGTTCTTC. This chain joins TRBV9 and TRBJ2-1; 11 bases fit TRBD2. CDR1 SGDLS and CDR2 YYNGEE come from the germline V gene. The CDR3 is 17 residues long. The V gene end was trimmed by 0 bases and the J gene end by 7 bases; junction bases not matched to a gene: 9.

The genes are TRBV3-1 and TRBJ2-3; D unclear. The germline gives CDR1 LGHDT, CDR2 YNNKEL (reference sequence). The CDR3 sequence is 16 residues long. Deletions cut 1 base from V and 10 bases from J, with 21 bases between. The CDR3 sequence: CASSQVIRREQKAQYF. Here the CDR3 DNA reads TGTGCCAGCAGCCAAGTAATACGTCGCGAACAGAAGGCGCAGTATTTT.

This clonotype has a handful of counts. CDR3 bases: TGTGCCAGCAGGACAGGGGGGAAATCCTACGAGCAGTACTTC. This gives the protein CASRTGGKSYEQYF. The chain carries TRBV6-5 and TRBJ2-7; 9 positions match TRBD1. Germline-derived CDR1 and CDR2 are MNHEY and SVGAGI. The CDR3 has 14 residues. V gave up 6 bases and J gave up 1 base; unmatched junction bases: 4.

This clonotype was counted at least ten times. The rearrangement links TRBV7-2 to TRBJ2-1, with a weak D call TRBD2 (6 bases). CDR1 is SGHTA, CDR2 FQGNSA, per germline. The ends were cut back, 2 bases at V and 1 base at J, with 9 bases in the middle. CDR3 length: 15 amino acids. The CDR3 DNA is TGTGCCAGCAGCTTACTCCGGGGGTCCTACAATGAGCAGTTCTTC. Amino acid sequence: CASSLLRGSYNEQFF.

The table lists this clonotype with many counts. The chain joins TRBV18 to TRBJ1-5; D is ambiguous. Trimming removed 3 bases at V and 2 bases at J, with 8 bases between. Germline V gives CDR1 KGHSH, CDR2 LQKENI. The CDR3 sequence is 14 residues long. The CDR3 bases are TGTGCCAGCTCACCTAACAGTGGCAATCAGCCCCAGCATTTT. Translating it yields CASSPNSGNQPQHF.

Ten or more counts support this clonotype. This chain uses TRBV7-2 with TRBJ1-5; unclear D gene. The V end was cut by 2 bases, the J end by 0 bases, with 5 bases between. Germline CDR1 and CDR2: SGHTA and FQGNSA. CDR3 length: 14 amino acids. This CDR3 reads CASSLTYSNQPQHF. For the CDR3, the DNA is TGTGCCAGCAGCTTAACTTATAGCAATCAGCCCCAGCATTTT.

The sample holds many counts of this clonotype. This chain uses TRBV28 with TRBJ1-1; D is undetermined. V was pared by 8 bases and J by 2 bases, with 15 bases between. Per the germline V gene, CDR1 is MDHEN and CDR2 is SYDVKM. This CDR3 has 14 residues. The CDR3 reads CASHDARLNTEAFF. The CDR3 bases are TGTGCCAGCCACGATGCGAGGTTAAACACTGAAGCTTTCTTT.

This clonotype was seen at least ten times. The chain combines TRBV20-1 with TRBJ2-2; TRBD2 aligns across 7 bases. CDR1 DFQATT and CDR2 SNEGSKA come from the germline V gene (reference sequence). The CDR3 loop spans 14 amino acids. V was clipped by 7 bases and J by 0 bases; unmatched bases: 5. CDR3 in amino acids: CSGEGGANTGELFF. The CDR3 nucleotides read TGCAGTGGGGAGGGAGGGGCGAACACCGGGGAGCTGTTTTTT.

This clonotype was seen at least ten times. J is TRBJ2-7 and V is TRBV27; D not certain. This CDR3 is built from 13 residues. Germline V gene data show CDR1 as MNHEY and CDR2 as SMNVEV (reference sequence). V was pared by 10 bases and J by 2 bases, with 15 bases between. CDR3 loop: CATSPGRTYEQYF. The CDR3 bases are TGTGCCACCAGCCCCGGTCGGACCTACGAGCAGTACTTC.